The rows below give T cell receptor beta chains drawn from one sample of a study of T cell responses to AZD1222 COVID-19 vaccine. The table came from immunoSEQ multiplex PCR; TCRdb's copy has only in-frame clones and leaves some out. The table lists about 140,000 clones, around 85% of them singletons, with around 8% in the top ten. The material was peripheral blood, obtained 28 days after the second dose of the MenACWY control vaccine. The origin of the receptors is an adult who received the MenACWY meningococcal vaccine as a control. Both conserved end residues are part of each CDR3. A D gene is named only where the DNA matches it firmly. A clone size is listed for some rows: how often the clone was seen (once, few, many), or a class if it is expanded.

len: 18
abundance: NA
j_gene: TRBJ1-6
v_gene: TRBV7-9
d_gene: NA
CDR3aa: CASSLKFGVAGTVSPLHF
CDR3nt: TGTGCCAGCAGCTTAAAGTTTGGTGTAGCGGGTACGGTTTCACCCCTCCACTTT

len: 15
abundance: NA
j_gene: TRBJ1-1
v_gene: TRBV7-8
d_gene: NA
CDR3aa: CASSLFGRQDTEAFF
CDR3nt: TGTGCCAGCAGCTTATTTGGCAGGCAGGACACTGAAGCTTTCTTT

len: 15
abundance: NA
j_gene: TRBJ2-6
v_gene: TRBV18
d_gene: NA
CDR3aa: CASSPNLAGYNVLTF
CDR3nt: TGTGCCAGCTCACCAAATTTGGCGGGATATAACGTCCTGACTTTC

len: 15
abundance: few
j_gene: TRBJ1-3
v_gene: TRBV4-3
d_gene: NA
CDR3aa: CASSPEGYSGNTIYF
CDR3nt: TGCGCCAGCAGCCCGGAAGGGTACTCTGGAAACACCATATATTTT

len: 15
abundance: NA
j_gene: TRBJ2-1
v_gene: TRBV24-1
d_gene: NA
CDR3aa: CATSKGRGGYNEQFF
CDR3nt: TGTGCCACCAGCAAAGGTAGGGGGGGGTACAATGAGCAGTTCTTC

len: 13
abundance: NA
j_gene: TRBJ2-7
v_gene: TRBV5-1
d_gene: NA
CDR3aa: CASSLEGAYEQYF
CDR3nt: TGCGCCAGCAGCTTGGAAGGGGCCTACGAGCAGTACTTC

len: 14
abundance: NA
j_gene: TRBJ1-1
v_gene: TRBV11-2
d_gene: NA
CDR3aa: CASRWAFMNTEAFF
CDR3nt: TGTGCCAGCAGGTGGGCGTTTATGAACACTGAAGCTTTCTTT

len: 13
abundance: NA
j_gene: TRBJ1-1
v_gene: TRBV18
d_gene: NA
CDR3aa: CASSPGAGTEAFF
CDR3nt: TGTGCCAGCTCACCAGGGGCGGGGACTGAAGCTTTCTTT

len: 13
abundance: once
j_gene: TRBJ1-6
v_gene: TRBV6-5
d_gene: TRBD1
CDR3aa: CASSDRGNSPLHF
CDR3nt: TGTGCCAGCAGCGACAGGGGAAATTCACCCCTCCACTTT

len: 13
abundance: NA
j_gene: TRBJ1-2
v_gene: TRBV5-1
d_gene: NA
CDR3aa: CASSPAGNYGYTF
CDR3nt: TGCGCCAGCAGCCCAGCAGGGAACTATGGCTACACCTTC

len: 16
abundance: once
j_gene: TRBJ1-4
v_gene: TRBV2
d_gene: NA
CDR3aa: CASSERVSATNEKLFF
CDR3nt: TGTGCCAGCAGTGAAAGGGTCAGTGCAACTAATGAAAAACTGTTTTTT

len: 12
abundance: NA
j_gene: TRBJ1-2
v_gene: TRBV18
d_gene: NA
CDR3aa: CASSPLSGRSGF
CDR3nt: TGTGCCAGCTCACCGCTGTCGGGGCGTAGTGGCTTC

len: 11
abundance: NA
j_gene: TRBJ1-4
v_gene: TRBV20-1
d_gene: NA
CDR3aa: CSAINQEKLFF
CDR3nt: TGCAGTGCTATCAACCAGGAAAAACTGTTTTTT

len: 14
abundance: NA
j_gene: TRBJ1-6
v_gene: TRBV28
d_gene: NA
CDR3aa: CAIRGPARDSPLHF
CDR3nt: TGTGCCATCAGAGGGCCGGCTCGGGATTCACCCCTCCACTTT

len: 14
abundance: NA
j_gene: TRBJ1-5
v_gene: TRBV7-2
d_gene: NA
CDR3aa: CASVYAGANQPQHF
CDR3nt: TGTGCCAGCGTTTATGCAGGGGCCAATCAGCCCCAGCATTTT

len: 14
abundance: NA
j_gene: TRBJ1-2
v_gene: TRBV27
d_gene: TRBD1
CDR3aa: CASRPGTARAGYTF
CDR3nt: TGTGCCAGCAGGCCGGGGACAGCTAGGGCTGGCTACACCTTC

len: 13
abundance: NA
j_gene: TRBJ2-2
v_gene: TRBV27
d_gene: NA
CDR3aa: CASRVANTGELFF
CDR3nt: TGTGCCAGCAGAGTCGCGAACACCGGGGAGCTGTTTTTT

len: 16
abundance: NA
j_gene: TRBJ1-6
v_gene: TRBV7-2
d_gene: NA
CDR3aa: CASSLSASSYNSPLHF
CDR3nt: TGTGCCAGCAGCTTATCGGCGAGCTCCTATAATTCACCCCTCCACTTT

len: 14
abundance: NA
j_gene: TRBJ1-5
v_gene: TRBV19
d_gene: NA
CDR3aa: CASSIQHSNQPQHF
CDR3nt: TGTGCCAGTAGTATCCAGCATAGCAATCAGCCCCAGCATTTT

len: 15
abundance: NA
j_gene: TRBJ2-5
v_gene: TRBV19
d_gene: NA
CDR3aa: CASSVRDSRQETQYF
CDR3nt: TGTGCCAGTAGTGTCCGGGACTCACGGCAAGAGACCCAGTACTTC

len: 15
abundance: NA
j_gene: TRBJ1-1
v_gene: TRBV27
d_gene: NA
CDR3aa: CASSSAITWGTEAFF
CDR3nt: TGTGCCAGCAGTTCGGCCATTACTTGGGGCACTGAAGCTTTCTTT

len: 15
abundance: NA
j_gene: TRBJ2-2
v_gene: TRBV19
d_gene: TRBD1
CDR3aa: CASTLDRAYTGELFF
CDR3nt: TGTGCCAGTACCCTGGACAGGGCCTACACCGGGGAGCTGTTTTTT

len: 17
abundance: NA
j_gene: TRBJ2-3
v_gene: TRBV9
d_gene: TRBD2
CDR3aa: CASSVPTSGGDTDTQYF
CDR3nt: TGTGCCAGCAGCGTACCGACTAGCGGGGGGGACACAGATACGCAGTATTTT

len: 15
abundance: once
j_gene: TRBJ1-1
v_gene: TRBV15
d_gene: NA
CDR3aa: CATSRNRGQPREAFF
CDR3nt: TGTGCCACCAGCAGGAATCGCGGACAGCCGAGAGAAGCTTTCTTT

len: 13
abundance: NA
j_gene: TRBJ1-1
v_gene: TRBV12-3/TRBV12-4
d_gene: TRBD1
CDR3aa: CASSSYRGTEAFF
CDR3nt: TGTGCCAGCAGTTCCTACAGGGGCACTGAAGCTTTCTTT